A selection of T cell receptor beta chains follows, all from one sample in a study of cytomegalovirus exposure and HLA in healthy donors. Data came from immunoSEQ multiplex PCR; TCRdb stores just in-frame clones and leaves some out. The repertoire holds 85,000 to 90,000 clones, with just over 65% as singletons. The specimen was PBMCs. Every receptor here comes from a man aged 30 to 39 in good health and CMV-seronegative. Each CDR3 is given with its conserved first and last residue. Clone sizes are given selectively: once, few, many, or a class where the clone is expanded.

abundance: once
v_gene: TRBV27
CDR3aa: CASSLGTGRSQPQHF

abundance: NA
v_gene: TRBV28
CDR3aa: CASSFSGGRQETQYF

abundance: NA
v_gene: TRBV19
CDR3aa: CASSIGGFDQPQHF

abundance: NA
v_gene: TRBV27
CDR3aa: CASSSGTQIQYF

abundance: NA
v_gene: TRBV28
CDR3aa: CASRALAGFYEQYF

abundance: once
v_gene: TRBV11-3
CDR3aa: CAQLGDSSYEQYF

abundance: few
v_gene: TRBV30
CDR3aa: CAWRTDNSNQPQHF

abundance: once
v_gene: TRBV7-9
CDR3aa: CASSFAYGTGVSNYGYTF

abundance: NA
v_gene: TRBV29-1
CDR3aa: CSVEAPQTDTQYF

abundance: few
v_gene: TRBV2
CDR3aa: CASSFTSGGAYNEQFF

abundance: few
v_gene: TRBV9
CDR3aa: CASSVGGGLNTEAFF

abundance: NA
v_gene: TRBV7-3
CDR3aa: CASSHRLESAEAFF

abundance: NA
v_gene: TRBV2
CDR3aa: CASSQTPGMNTEAFF

abundance: NA
v_gene: TRBV5-4
CDR3aa: CASSLDEVGEQYF

abundance: NA
v_gene: TRBV2
CDR3aa: CAVAESSYNEQFF

abundance: NA
v_gene: TRBV4-1
CDR3aa: CASSQEGDGRPIEQYF

abundance: NA
v_gene: TRBV6-1
CDR3aa: CASLSAGLYNEQFF

abundance: NA
v_gene: TRBV7-9
CDR3aa: CASSLSGLRVLTDTQYF

abundance: NA
v_gene: TRBV5-4
CDR3aa: CASSPHLGAGRSGELFF

abundance: NA
v_gene: TRBV4-1
CDR3aa: CASSLGDTVQETQYF

abundance: NA
v_gene: TRBV7-3
CDR3aa: CASSLMGGRSPNNEQFF

abundance: once
v_gene: TRBV5-8
CDR3aa: CASSLGGQRAFF

abundance: few
v_gene: TRBV11-2
CDR3aa: CASSFQGTAQPQHF

abundance: NA
v_gene: TRBV5-1
CDR3aa: CASSPEGRTGANVLTF

abundance: NA
v_gene: TRBV7-2
CDR3aa: CASSLVRGEQYF

abundance: NA
v_gene: TRBV7-3
CDR3aa: CASSYRQNTEAFF

abundance: NA
v_gene: TRBV28
CDR3aa: CASGYDPGTPGAGEQYF

abundance: NA
v_gene: TRBV19
CDR3aa: CASSILRGNEQFF

abundance: NA
v_gene: TRBV27
CDR3aa: CASSPRQSFYGYTF

abundance: few
v_gene: TRBV30
CDR3aa: CALKTSEVSLGEQYF

abundance: NA
v_gene: TRBV29-1
CDR3aa: CSVSLREAFF

abundance: few
v_gene: TRBV27
CDR3aa: CASSLTGDSGNTIYF

abundance: many
v_gene: TRBV6-5
CDR3aa: CASSPGAGDVGELFF

abundance: once
v_gene: TRBV27
CDR3aa: CASSEAEGTDTQYF

abundance: NA
v_gene: TRBV18
CDR3aa: CASSPSAGSPNQPQHF

abundance: NA
v_gene: TRBV4-3
CDR3aa: CASSQERPDEQYF

abundance: NA
v_gene: TRBV18
CDR3aa: CASSPAGGEKLFF

abundance: NA
v_gene: TRBV6-5
CDR3aa: CASSYRQVGGELFF

abundance: NA
v_gene: TRBV18
CDR3aa: CASSPPGQGNQPQHF